The 17 T cell receptor beta chains below were found in one sample sequenced in a study of cytomegalovirus exposure and HLA in healthy donors. Primers: 60 Vbeta forward and 13 Jbeta reverse. The data were produced by immunoSEQ multiplex PCR, yet TCRdb's version contains in-frame clones alone and is incomplete. The table lists under 200,000 clones, 80% of them singletons. Specimen: PBMCs. The receptors were gathered from a woman aged 50 to 65 in good health and CMV-seropositive.

V and J are TRBV28 and TRBJ2-5, with D uncertain. Near its end, the DNA agrees better with TRBJ2-7, so the J call may be wrong. Germline V gives CDR1 MDHEN, CDR2 SYDVKM. The CDR3 runs to 12 residues. Here the CDR3 reads CASSPLTYEQYF. The CDR3 DNA follows: TGTGCCAGCAGTCCACTAACCTACGAGCAGTACTTC.

The genes are TRBV9 and TRBJ2-3, with D perhaps TRBD2 (6 bases). V was clipped by 6 bases and J by 0 bases, with 11 bases between them. Germline V lookup: CDR1 SGDLS, CDR2 YYNGEE. The CDR3 is 14 amino acids. CDR3 bases: TGTGCCAGCACCCGGGACTCAAGCACAGATACGCAGTATTTT. Translating it yields CASTRDSSTDTQYF.

The rearrangement joins TRBV6-6 to TRBJ1-4, with 11 bases identical to TRBD1. The CDR3 has 15 amino acids. Germline V CDR1 and CDR2: MNHNY, SVGAGI (reference sequence). Losses at the gene ends were 0 bases for V and 9 bases for J; bases not matched to a gene: 3. The CDR3 DNA sequence: TGTGCCAGCAGTTACTCAAGGGACAGGGGGAAAAAACTGTTTTTT. Protein sequence: CASSYSRDRGKKLFF.

The chain employs TRBV27 and TRBJ2-7, with TRBD2 matching 10 bases. Germline-derived CDR1 and CDR2 are MNHEY and SMNVEV (reference sequence). The CDR3 is 15 amino acids. Unmatched junction bases numbered 7, after V lost 5 bases and J lost 3 bases. CDR3: CASSNIAGGGYEQYF. The CDR3, as DNA: TGTGCCAGCAGTAATATAGCGGGAGGTGGCTACGAGCAGTACTTC.

The chain employs TRBV7-9 and TRBJ1-1, with 7 bases that match TRBD1. This CDR3 contains 13 residues. The V and J ends lost 5 bases and 4 bases, in that order; junction bases with no gene match: 4. Germline V CDR1 and CDR2: SEHNR, FQNEAQ (reference sequence). The CDR3 here is CASSEGARTEAFF. The CDR3 DNA follows: TGTGCCAGCAGCGAGGGGGCGCGCACTGAAGCTTTCTTT.

The chain combines TRBV6-6 with TRBJ2-7; possible D gene TRBD1, 6 bases. CDR3 length: 14 amino acids. Trimming stripped 2 bases from V and 2 bases from J, with 10 bases between. Germline V gene sequence: CDR1 MNHNY, CDR2 SVGAGI (reference sequence). CDR3 nucleotides: TGTGCCAGCAGTTACGACAGGAACACCTACGAGCAGTACTTC. Protein: CASSYDRNTYEQYF.

V gene TRBV27 combines with J gene TRBJ2-1; tentative D call: TRBD2 (7 bases). The ends were cut back, 5 bases at V and 2 bases at J, with 10 bases in the middle. The CDR3 loop spans 14 amino acids. The germline V gene has CDR1 MNHEY and CDR2 SMNVEV (reference sequence). CDR3 loop: CASSQGTTYNEQFF. CDR3 nucleotides: TGTGCCAGCAGTCAGGGGACTACCTACAATGAGCAGTTCTTC.

The chain has TRBV5-4 and TRBJ2-1, with 12 nucleotides matching TRBD2. Trimming took 4 bases from V and 6 from J; bases not matched to a gene: 11. Germline CDR1 is SGHNT and CDR2 is YYREEE (reference sequence). The CDR3 is 17 residues long. In DNA form, the CDR3 reads TGTGCCAGCAGCCGCGAACCGACTAGCGGGGGCTCCAATGAGCAGTTCTTC. The encoded protein is CASSREPTSGGSNEQFF.

The chain is built from TRBV27 and TRBJ1-2; the D is unclear. This CDR3 contains 15 residues. Per germline, CDR1 MNHEY and CDR2 SMNVEV (reference sequence). V lost 3 bases and J 0 bases, leaving 11 bases between the germline ends. Written as DNA, the CDR3 is TGTGCCAGCAGTTTGACACTTCCCCCTAACTATGGCTACACCTTC. Translated: CASSLTLPPNYGYTF.

The chain carries TRBV5-4 and TRBJ2-7, with a weak D call TRBD2 (7 bases). The length of the CDR3 is 14 residues. V lost 3 bases and J lost 3, with 13 bases in between. Per germline, CDR1 SGHNT and CDR2 YYREEE (reference sequence). The CDR3 reads CASSWEGGYYEQYF. CDR3 sequence (DNA): TGTGCCAGCAGCTGGGAGGGGGGGTACTACGAGCAGTACTTC.

The chain uses TRBV27 and TRBJ2-1; 8 bases are shared with TRBD2. Trimming at V came to 6 bases and at J to 10 bases, leaving 14 bases not matched to a gene. Germline values: CDR1 MNHEY, CDR2 SMNVEV (reference sequence). The CDR3 is 15 residues long. The CDR3 spells CASSQGPAGGAEQFF. CDR3 bases: TGTGCCAGCAGCCAAGGACCCGCGGGGGGAGCGGAGCAGTTCTTC.

A single count supports this clone. This chain uses TRBV6-4 with TRBJ2-3, with D possibly TRBD2 on 6 matching bases. This CDR3 spans 13 amino acids. The V gene lost 3 bases and the J gene lost 11 bases, with 15 bases spanning the gap. Germline V CDR1 and CDR2: MRHNA, SNTAGT. The CDR3, as DNA: TGTGCCAGCAGTGAGGTCCACGGGGGTCGGCAGTATTTT. Translating it yields CASSEVHGGRQYF.

This chain joins TRBV4-3 and TRBJ2-1, with 8 bases lining up with TRBD2. This CDR3 has 16 residues. CDR1 and CDR2 (germline): LGHNA, YSLEER. V dropped 0 bases and J dropped 4; count of bases not matched to a gene: 5. DNA for the CDR3: TGCGCCAGCAGCCAAGAAGGTCGGGGGGGTTACAATGAGCAGTTCTTC. It encodes CASSQEGRGGYNEQFF.

The chain carries TRBV9 and TRBJ2-3, with TRBD2 matching 8 bases. This CDR3 comprises 15 residues. V was pared by 1 base and J by 5 bases, with 6 bases of the junction left unmatched. The germline gives CDR1 SGDLS, CDR2 YYNGEE. This CDR3 is CASSVLPGGIDTQYF. The CDR3 bases are TGTGCCAGCAGCGTACTCCCGGGGGGGATAGATACGCAGTATTTT.

The gene calls are TRBV18 and TRBJ2-5, with D perhaps matching TRBD1 (7 bases). Per germline, CDR1 KGHSH and CDR2 LQKENI. There are 16 residues in the CDR3. Trimming removed 6 bases at V and 1 base at J, with 18 bases between. For the CDR3, the DNA is TGTGCCAGCTCTTTTGGGGGGACAGCTATCCAAGAGACCCAGTACTTC. Its protein is CASSFGGTAIQETQYF.

V and J are TRBV4-3 and TRBJ1-2; no clear D gene. The germline V gene encodes CDR1 LGHNA and CDR2 YSLEER. This CDR3 region has 13 residues. With 4 bases removed from V and 5 bases from J, the gap between germline ends came to 11 bases. The CDR3 sequence is CASSPTPPYGYTF. The CDR3 nucleotides read TGCGCCAGCAGCCCGACTCCTCCATATGGCTACACCTTC.

The sample holds a few counts of this clone. The CDR3 DNA is TGTGCCAGCAGCTTATCGACAGGGGGCTTTGGAGATACGCAGTATTTT. It encodes CASSLSTGGFGDTQYF. V and J are TRBV7-2 and TRBJ2-3; 10 bases fit TRBD1. After removal of 2 bases from V and 5 bases from J, the junction contained 7 bases not matched to a gene. This CDR3 has 16 amino acids. Germline V CDR1 and CDR2: SGHTA, FQGNSA.